The 3 T cell receptor beta chains in this list originate from one sample, sequenced in a study of blood T cell repertoires in COVID-19. Measured with immunoSEQ multiplex PCR; TCRdb has only the in-frame clones, and not every one. The sample carries about 130,000 clones, about 83% recorded once. The sequencing input was peripheral blood. The receptor set was obtained from a man in his 60s with acute or convalescent COVID-19.

The chain recombines TRBV7-9 with TRBJ2-7, with D possibly being TRBD1 (6 bases). Trimming cost V 3 bases and J 0 bases, with 12 bases left between them. The CDR3 length is 15 residues. Per germline, CDR1 SEHNR and CDR2 FQNEAQ (reference sequence). In nucleotides, the CDR3 is TGTGCCAGCAGCTTGCAGGGGCCCTCCTCCTACGAGCAGTACTTC. It specifies CASSLQGPSSYEQYF.

The V call is TRBV4-1, the J call TRBJ1-5; weak D call: TRBD1 (6 bases). The germline V and J ends were trimmed by 1 base and 3 bases, with 7 bases remaining between them. Germline CDR1 is MGHRA and CDR2 is YSYEKL. CDR3 length: 14 residues. The CDR3 DNA reads TGCGCCAGCAGCCAAGCAGGGGACAATCAGCCCCAGCATTTT. Amino acids: CASSQAGDNQPQHF.

V and J are TRBV30 and TRBJ2-5; maybe TRBD1 (5 bases). The CDR3 sequence is 11 residues long. The V end was cut by 3 bases, the J end by 4 bases, with 6 bases between. CDR1 GTSNPN and CDR2 SVGIG come from the germline V gene (reference sequence). The DNA of the CDR3 is TGTGCCTGGAGCAGGGTAGAGACCCAGTACTTC. Amino acid sequence: CAWSRVETQYF.